Included here is one T cell receptor beta chain sequence, with context. In the original analysis: Reference gene primer amplification yielded estimated nucleated cell counts. Some clones are missing from TCRdb's copy, which holds only in-frame ones; the method was immunoSEQ multiplex PCR. The DNA was the basis for D and trimming; V, J and clone size are from that table. The sample lists some 65,000 clones, approximately 86% occurring once. The Seattle site enrolled patients during active infection and followed them longitudinally. The CDR3 is 14 residues long. Germline CDR1 reads SGHDT; CDR2 reads YYEEEE. V lost 2 bases and J 3 bases, leaving 8 bases between the germline ends. The sample is drawn from a study of blood T cell repertoires in COVID-19. In the study overall: From the United States, Italy and Spain came samples of acute and convalescent COVID-19. PBMCs, B-cell-depleted T cells, or T cells provided the cDNA or gDNA that made up the material.

The chain has TRBV5-6 and TRBJ1-4; D is unclear. Material: peripheral blood. The sequence came from a middle-aged man with COVID-19, enrolled during active disease. The CDR3 nucleotides are TGTGCCAGCAGCTTTTGGGCCGCTAATGAAAAACTGTTTTTT. Translated: CASSFWAANEKLFF.